This T cell receptor beta chain comes out of a study of shared clonotypes between healthy human individuals (dated by TCRdb to between 2020 and 2021). A note on the overall study: Three men and a couple of women, aged 18 to 49 years, made up the cohort. Blood TCR repertoires of about 5 healthy adults were deeply sequenced to estimate repertoire size and the extent of clonotype sharing between individuals. Leukapheresis yielded between about 0.9 and 10 billion PBMCs per donor. Libraries were prepared and TCR repertoires were sequenced by different laboratories using diverse techniques, in order to increase sequencing depth and limit assay-specific biases. For each donor, CD4 naive and CD4 memory were each given three plates, CD8 naive was given two plates, and CD8 memory was given one plate.

In the germline V gene (reference sequence), CDR1 corresponds to MNHEY and CDR2 to SMNVEV. The CDR3 has 14 amino acids, counting the end cysteine and phenylalanine. The kept DNA is CDR3 alone, 42 bases in frame from the first base. At the junction V is shortened by 4 bases and J by 6 bases; bases outside the gene matches: 5. What the work shows at the level of the full study, not this receptor alone: Even with the large sequencing depth, rarefaction of the sorted-subset datasets indicated that sequencing was incomplete. Sampling was restricted to blood, and TCR repertoires in tissues likely differ from the TCR repertoires found in blood. Pairwise subsampling indicated that sequencing depth was expected to affect the degree of clonotype sharing among donors. Larger estimated clonotype richness was generally found for naive subsets than for memory subsets. Approximately 5% of naive CD4, 3.5% of naive CD8, about 2.1% of memory CD4, and about 0.4% of memory CD8 clonotypes were shared across several donors. Compared with non-shared clonotypes, clonotypes shared by all four sorted-subset donors had higher generation probabilities. Because the study included a small number of donors, the genetic and exposure-history diversity represented was limited.

Donors were healthy HIV-negative adults with no recently reported acute infections or vaccinations. Every donor was a Caucasian adult residing in Nashville, Tennessee, USA. CD4+ T cells were enriched by magnetic negative selection; naive cells were then positively selected on CD45RA, and the negative fraction formed the memory subset. Blood was obtained by leukapheresis, after which PBMCs were separated by Ficoll-Histopaque density gradient centrifugation and cryopreserved in liquid nitrogen vapor phase. Purity and quantity of every magnetically sorted T cell population were checked by analytical flow cytometry. From each sorted fraction, genomic DNA was isolated and quantified by UV absorbance on a Nanodrop 2000c. In regard to this clone: This clone's antigen is unknown. No clone much larger than this one lies a single base away; base qualities are absent.

TCR CDR3 regions were amplified from genomic DNA by multiplex PCR using the deep immunoSEQ assay. For each cell subset, the extracted genomic DNA was distributed evenly across all wells of several immunoSEQ 96-well plates, and each plate served as one replicate. For sorted subsets, about 200 ng genomic DNA, equal to some 30,000 T cell genomes, was loaded into each replicate PCR. Purified libraries were measured with a Qubit 3.0 fluorometer, size-checked on a Bioanalyzer 2100, and measured again with the KAPA Library Quantification kit. Every immunoSEQ 96-well plate was sequenced on a separate single-read 150-cycle Illumina NextSeq 550 flow cell. As for the original processing: Because the immunoSEQ output held only junctional sequences and lacked quality scores, the filtering could not match the filtering applied to full-length reads. To assign V/J genes and CDR3, sequences were annotated against IMGT germline references using PyIR, a Python wrapper for IgBLAST v1.9. Reads with weak V/J assignments (E-value above 1e-6), missing CDR3, stop codons, out-of-frame junctions, or ambiguous translated residues were removed. V3J clonotypes were defined as sequences sharing the same inferred V gene, J gene, and CDR3 amino acid sequence. Percentage overlap between repertoires was computed as shared unique clonotypes divided by the size of the smaller repertoire. Richness of each repertoire was evaluated using RTK rarefaction, the Chao1 estimator, and Recon v2.1 estimates of unobserved clonotypes. OLGA was used to compute generation probabilities for all TCRbeta clonotypes that the gDNA method yielded from four donors. In its TCRdb copy, this immuneACCESS table keeps in-frame sequences only and misses some clones. Where compared with another copy, unresolved V genes explain less than half of these, and the others have no known cause. V, J and clone size reflect that table, while D and trimming were determined from the DNA. The sample table shows 950,000 to 1,300,000 clones, and roughly 70% are seen once. Of the sample, approximately 1.5% falls within the top ten clones.

This TCR came from a man between 18 and 29 years old in good health. The sample consisted of memory CD4+ T cells sorted from blood. The meaning of the sample's cell subset or site label: CD45RA-negative fraction. The receptor chain draws on TRBV27 and TRBJ2-7, with 11 bases in between that match TRBD2. The sequenced DNA is TGTGCCAGCAGTTCCGGGACTAGCGGCAGCGAGCAGTACTTC. Translated, it reads CASSSGTSGSEQYF.